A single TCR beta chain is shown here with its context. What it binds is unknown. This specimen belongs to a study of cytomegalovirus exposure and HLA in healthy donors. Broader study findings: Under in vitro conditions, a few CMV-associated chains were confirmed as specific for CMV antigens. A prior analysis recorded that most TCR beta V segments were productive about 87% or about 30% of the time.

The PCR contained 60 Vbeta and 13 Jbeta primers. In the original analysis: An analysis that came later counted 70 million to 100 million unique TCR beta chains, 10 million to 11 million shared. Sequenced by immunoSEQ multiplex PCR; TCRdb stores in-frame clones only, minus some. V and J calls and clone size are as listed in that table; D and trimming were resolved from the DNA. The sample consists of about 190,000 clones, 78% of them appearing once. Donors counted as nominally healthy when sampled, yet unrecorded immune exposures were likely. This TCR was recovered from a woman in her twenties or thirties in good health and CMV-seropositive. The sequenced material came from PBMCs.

DNA for the CDR3: TGTGCCAGCAGCCAACTCTCAACAGGGGTTCGAGCACAAGAGACCCAGTACTTC. Its protein is CASSQLSTGVRAQETQYF. The chain links TRBV14 to TRBJ2-5; 7 bases agree with TRBD1. V lost 2 bases to trimming and J lost 2 bases; unmatched junction nucleotides: 14. The germline V gene encodes CDR1 SGHDN and CDR2 FVKESK. This CDR3 comprises 18 residues.